This is a list of T cell receptor beta chains from one sample in a study of blood T cells in healthy people across ages. TCRdb processed the 5' RACE reads anew with MiXCR; each CDR3 protein has one entry. The sample yields roughly 790,000 distinct CDR3 sequences, roughly 47% seen once. Sequencing was carried out using blood. Every receptor here comes from a woman aged 60 to 75 in good health. The CDR3 runs from the conserved cysteine through the conserved F or W. Each record gives: V gene, J gene, clone size, D gene, CDR3 DNA, CDR3 protein. A D gene is named only where the DNA matches it firmly. Size tells how often a clone was seen (once, few, many) or the class of an expanded clone, and some rows leave it out.

TRBV3-1	TRBJ2-5	NA	NA	TGTGCCAGCAGCCAGTATCGAGAGACCCCGTACTTC	CASSQYRETPYF
TRBV6-6	TRBJ2-3	NA	TRBD2	TGTGCCAGCAGGGCGGGGGGGGCAGATACGCAGTATTTT	CASRAGGADTQYF
TRBV7-2	TRBJ2-7	NA	NA	TGTGCCAGCAGCTTAGCTACGGGAGCCAACTACGAGCAGTACTTC	CASSLATGANYEQYF
TRBV6-1	TRBJ2-1	NA	NA	TGTGCCAGCCTCTATAGTACTGAGCAGTTCTTC	CASLYSTEQFF
TRBV6-2/TRBV6-3	TRBJ2-7	NA	TRBD2	TGTGCCAGCAGCTATCGGACTAGCGGGAGGTACGAGCAGTACTTC	CASSYRTSGRYEQYF
TRBV4-2	TRBJ2-3	NA	TRBD2	TGTGCCAGCAGCCAAGATAGCGGGACTAGCGGGCTCTCTAGCACAGATACGCAGTATTTT	CASSQDSGTSGLSSTDTQYF
TRBV7-9	TRBJ1-3	NA	NA	TGTGCCAGCAGCTTAGCACCGGGCCTCTCTGGAAACACCATATATTTT	CASSLAPGLSGNTIYF
TRBV3-1	TRBJ1-2	few	TRBD1	TGTGCCAGCAGCCCGATGGACAGGATGAACTATGGCTACACCTTC	CASSPMDRMNYGYTF
TRBV20-1	TRBJ2-3	NA	TRBD2	TGCAGTGCTATTAGCGGGGCCACAGATACGCAGTATTTT	CSAISGATDTQYF
TRBV29-1	TRBJ2-5	few	NA	TGCAGCGTTGAGGGGGGACCGACGGACCGCTACAATGAGCAGTACTTC	CSVEGGPTDRYNEQYF
TRBV24-1	TRBJ2-3	few	NA	TGTGCCACCAGTGACCTGCTCCGGGATACGCAGTATTTT	CATSDLLRDTQYF
TRBV15	TRBJ1-2	few	NA	TGTGCCACCAGCAGAGACCGGATGGGGGAGACCTATGGCTACACCTTC	CATSRDRMGETYGYTF
TRBV12-3/TRBV12-4	TRBJ2-5	few	NA	TGTGCCGGGCCGGGGCCCTCGGACCACAATGAGCAGTACTTC	CAGPGPSDHNEQYF
TRBV12-3/TRBV12-4	TRBJ2-7	few	NA	TGTGCCAGCAGTTTGCACAGCTCCTACGAGCAGTACTTC	CASSLHSSYEQYF
TRBV12-3/TRBV12-4	TRBJ2-5	NA	TRBD1	TGTGCCAGCAGCTCTACAGGACAGGGCCAAGAGACCCAGTACTTC	CASSSTGQGQETQYF
TRBV2	TRBJ2-5	once	NA	TGTGCCAGCAGTGAAAGGATGGATGAGCAGTACTTC	CASSERMDEQYF
TRBV11-2	TRBJ2-7	NA	NA	TGTGCCAGCAGCTTAGTGTCCGGGTGCGAGCAGTACTTC	CASSLVSGCEQYF
TRBV3-1	TRBJ2-3	NA	NA	TGTGCCAGCAGCCCTCGGGGGGCCGGAGATGCGCAGTATTTT	CASSPRGAGDAQYF
TRBV10-3	TRBJ2-1	NA	NA	TGTGCCATCAGTGGTTTTGCGGACCGCTCCTACAATGAGCAGTTCTTC	CAISGFADRSYNEQFF
TRBV20-1	TRBJ2-5	few	NA	TGCAGTGCTAGACCCAATAGGGAGCCACAAGAGACCCAGTACTTC	CSARPNREPQETQYF
TRBV5-1	TRBJ1-1	NA	NA	TGCGCCAGCAGCTTGGCCGGAGGGGGAGTATCTGAAGCTTTCTTT	CASSLAGGGVSEAFF
TRBV7-9	TRBJ2-1	NA	NA	TGTGCCAGCAGCGTAGGCGGAGGGGTCAATGAGCAGTTCTTC	CASSVGGGVNEQFF
TRBV3-1	TRBJ2-2	few	NA	TGTGCCAGCAGCCCCGAAGTAGTTAACACCGGGGAGCTGTTTTTT	CASSPEVVNTGELFF
TRBV12-3/TRBV12-4	TRBJ2-7	many	NA	TGTGCCAGCAGCCAGGATCAGAACGAGCAGTACTTC	CASSQDQNEQYF
TRBV29-1	TRBJ2-7	few	NA	TGCAGCGCCGAAGTGTGGGACGAGCAGTACTTC	CSAEVWDEQYF
TRBV5-1	TRBJ2-7	NA	TRBD2	TGCGCCAGCTCGGGACGAGCGGGGGCTTACGAGCAGTACTTC	CASSGRAGAYEQYF
TRBV12-3/TRBV12-4	TRBJ2-7	many	TRBD1	TGTGCCAGCAGGGGACAGGGATCTTCCTACGAGCAGTACTTC	CASRGQGSSYEQYF
TRBV28	TRBJ1-2	NA	TRBD1	TGTGCCAGCAGACAGGGGGGCGGAGGCTACACCTTC	CASRQGGGGYTF
TRBV13	TRBJ2-5	NA	NA	TGTGCCAGCAGTTTTAGAAGGGGGAGAGACCTTCAAGAGACCCAGTACTTC	CASSFRRGRDLQETQYF
TRBV3-1	TRBJ2-7	NA	TRBD2	TGTGCCAGCAGGGGGGGACTAACGAGCTCCTACGAACAGTACTTC	CASRGGLTSSYEQYF
TRBV5-1	TRBJ2-7	NA	NA	TGCGCCAGCAGCTTAGGGGGTTGGAGCTCCTACGAGCAGTACTTC	CASSLGGWSSYEQYF
TRBV5-5	TRBJ2-5	NA	TRBD1	TGTGCCAGCTCGAGGGGGCCCCTAGAGACCCAGTACTTC	CASSRGPLETQYF
TRBV5-1	TRBJ2-1	NA	NA	TGCGCCAGCAGACGTTTGGGAACTGAGGGGAATGAGCAGTTCTTC	CASRRLGTEGNEQFF
TRBV9	TRBJ2-7	NA	TRBD1	TGTGCCAGCAGTGTCTATCCCGGGACAGAAAAATACAATGAGCAGTACTTC	CASSVYPGTEKYNEQYF
TRBV29-1	TRBJ1-4	NA	NA	TGCAGCGTTGAAATGCAACAAGGGGCAGAGCCCAAACTGTTTTTT	CSVEMQQGAEPKLFF
TRBV6-6	TRBJ2-6	NA	NA	TGTGCCAGCAGCAAGACCCTATCCTCTGGGGCCAACGTCCTGACTTTC	CASSKTLSSGANVLTF
TRBV6-1	TRBJ1-2	many	NA	TGTGCCAGCAGTGAATATATAGGACCTAACTATGGCTACACCTTC	CASSEYIGPNYGYTF
TRBV11-3	TRBJ2-5	many	NA	TGTGCCAGCAGCTCCCGCGACCGACCGGGGACCCAGTACTTC	CASSSRDRPGTQYF
TRBV20-1	TRBJ2-3	NA	TRBD2	TGCAGTGCTACTCCTAGCGGGAGGGCCGGAACAGATACGCAGTATTTT	CSATPSGRAGTDTQYF
TRBV5-4	TRBJ2-3	few	NA	TGTGCCAGCAGCTTGAGAGGGAACACAGATACGCAGTATTTT	CASSLRGNTDTQYF
TRBV28	TRBJ2-1	NA	TRBD2	TGTGCCAGCAGTCCGGCGGGGGGGACCAACAATGAGCAGTTCTTC	CASSPAGGTNNEQFF
TRBV5-6	TRBJ2-3	NA	NA	TGTGCCAGCAGCGATATGACCAAAATCGCGCAGTATTTT	CASSDMTKIAQYF
TRBV20-1	TRBJ1-2	NA	NA	TGCAGTGCTCCTCGACCCGGGAACTATGGCTACACCTTC	CSAPRPGNYGYTF
TRBV7-8	TRBJ2-3	few	TRBD1	TGTGCCAGCAGCAAGACAGGGGTAGGGGCAGATACGCAGTATTTT	CASSKTGVGADTQYF
TRBV2	TRBJ1-2	NA	NA	TGTGCCAGCAGTGGGGCAGGGAATAACTATGGCTACACCTTC	CASSGAGNNYGYTF
TRBV5-1	TRBJ2-5	many	NA	TGCGCCAGCAGCTCGGGATCAGGGGCGAGCCAGTACTTC	CASSSGSGASQYF
TRBV10-3	TRBJ2-6	NA	NA	TGTGCCATCAGTGAAGCGAGACAGGCCGGGGCCAACGTCCTGACTTTC	CAISEARQAGANVLTF
TRBV24-1	TRBJ2-7	NA	NA	TGTGCCACCAGTGATCCCGGGACAACGGGCGAGCAGTACTTC	CATSDPGTTGEQYF
TRBV27	TRBJ2-1	NA	NA	TGTGCCAGCAGTATAATCAGGCCTGGGGGTTCCTACAATGAGCAGTTCTTC	CASSIIRPGGSYNEQFF
TRBV7-9	TRBJ2-2	NA	NA	TGTGCCAGCACTGATGGGGCAGGGAACACCGGGGAGCTGTTTTTT	CASTDGAGNTGELFF
TRBV7-7	TRBJ2-7	NA	TRBD2	TGTGCCAGCAGCCCGGGACTAGCGGGGCCCCTTAGCTCCTACGAGCAGTACTTC	CASSPGLAGPLSSYEQYF
TRBV25-1	TRBJ2-7	NA	NA	TGTGCCAGCAGTGAATCTCAGACAGAAGCCTACGAGCAGTACTTC	CASSESQTEAYEQYF
TRBV20-1	TRBJ2-1	NA	NA	TGCAGTGCTTCGTGGGGCCACAGCTCCTACAATGAGCAGTTCTTC	CSASWGHSSYNEQFF
TRBV5-1	TRBJ2-7	few	NA	TGCGCCAGCAGCTTGAGGCTTGAGGGCATCTACGAGCAGTACTTC	CASSLRLEGIYEQYF
TRBV20-1	TRBJ2-5	few	NA	TGCAGTGCTAGAGATGGGGGACGGCAAGAGACCCAGTACTTC	CSARDGGRQETQYF
TRBV18	TRBJ1-1	NA	NA	TGTGCCAGCTTTTCTACCGGGGCGAACACTGAAGCTTTCTTT	CASFSTGANTEAFF
TRBV29-1	TRBJ2-7	NA	TRBD2	TGCAGCGTTGTGGGACTAGCGGGAGTCGCCGCCTACAATGAGCAGTACTTC	CSVVGLAGVAAYNEQYF
TRBV4-2	TRBJ2-7	many	TRBD1	TGTGCCAGCAGCCAGATCCCAGGGACAGGGGTGAACGAGCAGTACTTC	CASSQIPGTGVNEQYF
TRBV28	TRBJ1-2	NA	TRBD1	TGTGCCAGCAGTGGGGGGGGACAGGGTGACTATGGCTACACCTTC	CASSGGGQGDYGYTF